The 8 T cell receptor beta chains in this list originate from one sample, sequenced in a study of T cell repertoires in cytomegalovirus infection. Using its own MiXCR run on the reads, TCRdb lists one record per CDR3 protein. This sample has 200,000 to 300,000 distinct CDR3 sequences, with 10% to 15% found just once. Sample: PBMCs. The receptors derive from a human donor in good health (CMV status not recorded). Some clones in this sample may be carry-over from other donors' samples.

This clonotype has at least ten counts. This chain connects TRBV7-2 to TRBJ2-1, with TRBD2 matching 7 bases. The V gene's germline CDR1 is SGHTA and CDR2 FQGNSA. V shed 1 base, J shed 0 bases, and the junction held 9 bases outside the gene matches. This CDR3 has 18 residues. Here the CDR3 reads CASSLGASGLSSYNEQFF. CDR3 nucleotide sequence: TGTGCCAGCAGCTTAGGGGCTAGCGGTTTGAGCTCCTACAATGAGCAGTTCTTC.

This clonotype was seen a handful of times. The chain links TRBV14 to TRBJ2-3; tentatively, D is TRBD1 or TRBD2 (5 bases each). Germline V gene lookup returns CDR1 SGHDN and CDR2 FVKESK. This CDR3 region has 14 residues. Deletions cut 0 bases from V and 5 bases from J, with 9 bases between. The CDR3 region has the DNA TGTGCCAGCAGCCAAGAGGGGGTCGAAGATACGCAGTATTTT. Protein sequence: CASSQEGVEDTQYF.

The sample holds many counts of this clonotype. The rearrangement joins TRBV20-1 to TRBJ2-5; 13 bases are shared with TRBD2. CDR1 is DFQATT and CDR2 is SNEGSKA in the germline V gene (reference sequence). CDR3 length: 14 amino acids. The junction had 2 bases not matched to a gene; V was cut back by 3 bases and J by 4 bases. Written as DNA, the CDR3 is TGCAGTGCTAGTACTAGCGGGAGGGCAGAGACCCAGTACTTC. This encodes CSASTSGRAETQYF.

The CDR3 loop is CAISGQGSYNEQFF. The DNA for the CDR3 is TGTGCCATCAGTGGACAGGGCTCCTACAATGAGCAGTTCTTC. This sequence joins TRBV10-3 and TRBJ2-1; 7 bases line up with TRBD1. The CDR3 extends over 14 amino acids. The V gene's germline CDR1 is ENHRY and CDR2 SYGVKD. The J segment lost 0 bases and the V segment lost 4 bases, leaving 0 bases of the junction unmatched.

This clonotype was seen repeatedly, ten times or more. The chain couples TRBV2 to TRBJ1-5; TRBD1 might be the D (5 bases). The V and J ends lost 7 bases and 6 bases respectively, with 22 bases between them. CDR3 length equals 16 residues. The germline gives CDR1 SNHLY, CDR2 FYNNEI. In nucleotides, the CDR3 is TGTGCCAGCACTCCGAGCAGAGGGAAAGGGGTTCAGCCCCAGCATTTT. Its protein is CASTPSRGKGVQPQHF.

V usage is TRBV5-1 and J usage is TRBJ1-6, with D hard to call. The CDR3 has 14 amino acids. Germline V lookup: CDR1 SGHRS, CDR2 YFSETQ. Trimming cost V 0 bases and J 7 bases, with 8 bases left between them. This CDR3 reads CASSLVAENSPLHF. The DNA for the CDR3 is TGCGCCAGCAGCTTGGTGGCTGAAAATTCACCCCTCCACTTT.

In this sample, this clonotype turned up a few times. The rearrangement uses TRBV19 and TRBJ2-4; 8 bases are shared with TRBD2. There are 14 residues in the CDR3. Trimming removed 6 bases from V and 8 bases from J; junction bases left unmatched: 9. Germline CDR1 LNHDA, CDR2 SQIVND (reference sequence). Written as DNA, the CDR3 is TGTGCCAGTAGCCTTTCCGGGACTAGATACATTCAGTACTTC. Protein sequence: CASSLSGTRYIQYF.

This clonotype was picked up many times. The rearrangement links TRBV7-2 to TRBJ2-7; 13 bases line up with TRBD2. Germline V gene data show CDR1 as SGHTA and CDR2 as FQGNSA. Losses at the gene ends were 5 bases for V and 4 bases for J; bases not matched to a gene: 5. CDR3 length: 15 amino acids. CDR3 loop: CASSMGLAGTYEQYF. CDR3 sequence (DNA): TGTGCCAGCAGCATGGGACTAGCGGGGACATACGAGCAGTACTTC.